This T cell receptor (beta chain) originates from a study of T cell responses to AZD1222 COVID-19 vaccine. Findings of the study overall: Receipt of two AZD1222 doses was followed by a rise in Spike-specific TCR breadth and depth. The number of AZD1222 recipients seropositive at baseline was only 5 to 7. The span of vaccine-associated CD4 TCRs extended across spike, with dominance at 160-218 and 743-854. Mostly white British, mostly female donors; authors suggested clonal diversity may be underestimated.

V lost 2 bases and J 4 bases, leaving 10 bases between the germline ends. The CDR3 length is 14 residues. CDR1 LGHDT and CDR2 YNNKEL come from the germline V gene (reference sequence). About this clone itself: Its specificity is unknown.

Produced via immunoSEQ multiplex PCR; TCRdb's table is partial and in-frame only. Altogether about 120,000 clones are present, around 89% being singletons, with the ten largest covering over 3%. The V call is TRBV3-1 (or the pseudogene TRBV3-2), the J call TRBJ2-3; perhaps TRBD2 as D (6 bases). This clonotype was sampled from an adult in good health. The specimen was peripheral blood, collected on day 0 of AZD1222 vaccination. Here the CDR3 DNA reads TGTGCCAGCAGCCAAAACCCGGGGGCAGATACGCAGTATTTT. As protein: CASSQNPGADTQYF.